A single sample is the source of the 2 T cell receptor beta chains below, sequenced in a study of memory CD4+ T cells and cytomegalovirus serostatus. Sequencing used immunoSEQ multiplex PCR; TCRdb keeps in-frame clones, though not all of them. The sample shows about 67,000 clones, approximately 80% of them seen only once. The sort gate was single viable CD3+CD4+CD8-CD45RO+ cells for memory CD4+ T cells. The sequenced sample was memory CD4+ T cells from blood. All receptors come from an adult in good health and CMV-seropositive.

V gene TRBV18 combines with J gene TRBJ2-7, with 9 bases identical to TRBD2. Germline CDR1 reads KGHSH; CDR2 reads LQKENI. V shed 2 bases and J 5 bases; nucleotides not matched to a gene: 4. The CDR3 spans 14 residues. CDR3 loop: CASSPATSGNEQYF. DNA of the CDR3: TGTGCCAGCTCACCAGCGACTAGCGGAAACGAGCAGTACTTC.

The chain employs TRBV27 and TRBJ1-1; D possibly corresponds to TRBD1 (5 bases). The V gene's germline CDR1 is MNHEY and CDR2 SMNVEV (reference sequence). V was cut by 7 bases and J by 5 bases, with 17 bases left in between. The CDR3 extends over 14 amino acids. CDR3 sequence reads: CASTSVGVETEAFF. CDR3 coding DNA: TGTGCCAGCACCTCCGTGGGGGTGGAGACTGAAGCTTTCTTT.